The 2 T cell receptor beta chains presented below share a single source sample, sequenced in a study of response to subunit inactivated influenza vaccine (dated 2018 in TCRdb). The library was prepared using RT-PCR. TCRdb names Illumina HiSeq 2500 as the instrument used. The public reads were run again by TCRdb, first through fastp at Q25 and then through MiXCR, and only productive beta chains were kept. Every CDR3 protein is listed once, alongside the most common genes and DNA of its rows. This sample comprises about 500,000 distinct CDR3 sequences, more than 7% of them detected only once. Jointly, the top ten make up around 13% of the sample. The input for sequencing was PBMCs from blood, taken about 24 months after vaccination. The source of these receptors is a man aged 50 to 69 who received an inactivated influenza vaccine. Donor details come from another sample of the same person, matched by shared clones.

This clonotype was seen a few times. The V call is TRBV20-1, the J call TRBJ2-3; weak D call: TRBD2 (5 bases). Germline CDR1 reads DFQATT; CDR2 reads SNEGSKA (reference sequence). The CDR3 is 15 residues long. Trimming left V 6 bases short and J 6 bases short, with 22 bases between. The CDR3, as DNA: TGCAGTGCGGATCGCCGGGCCCCCCGCGGGGATACGCAGTATTTT. Its protein is CSADRRAPRGDTQYF.

V gene TRBV20-1 combines with J gene TRBJ1-2; D is unresolved. The CDR3 is 16 amino acids. Germline CDR1 reads DFQATT; CDR2 reads SNEGSKA (reference sequence). Trimming took off 3 bases at V and 2 bases at J, with 19 bases between the two ends. CDR3 amino acids: CSARDVVGSQNYGYTF. The CDR3 DNA is TGCAGTGCTAGGGATGTGGTGGGGTCACAGAACTATGGCTACACCTTC.